Listed below are T cell receptor beta chains from one sample, sequenced in a study of blood T cell repertoires in COVID-19. TCRdb's table, derived via immunoSEQ multiplex PCR, lists solely in-frame clones and lacks some. The sample contains about 340,000 clones, almost 90% of which appear only once. Sequencing was performed on peripheral blood. These receptors came from a woman aged 70-85 years with COVID-19, enrolled during active disease. The CDR3 runs from the conserved cysteine through the conserved F or W. D genes are given only for firm matches. Clone size appears in some rows only: once, few, many, or a class for an expanded clone.

>TRBJ1-4|-|TRBV24-1|TRBD1
TGTGCCACCAGTGATTCGGGACAGGGAGGAGAAAAACTGTTTTTT
CATSDSGQGGEKLFF
>TRBJ1-2|-|TRBV6-6|TRBD1
TGTGCCAGCAGTCCCCTCCCCGGACAGGGTTATAACTATGGCTACACCTTC
CASSPLPGQGYNYGYTF
>TRBJ2-7|-|TRBV27|TRBD1
TGTGCCAGCAGTTGGGGGACAGGGGACCCCTACGAGCAGTACTTC
CASSWGTGDPYEQYF
>TRBJ2-1|-|TRBV2|-
TGTGCCAGCAGTGAACAGAACAATGAGCAGTTCTTC
CASSEQNNEQFF
>TRBJ1-1|-|TRBV5-1|-
TGCGCCAGCAGCTTCACAGTCAACACTGAAGCTTTCTTT
CASSFTVNTEAFF
>TRBJ1-5|-|TRBV19|TRBD1
TGTGCCAGTAGTTCTCCTAGACAGGGAAGGGAGCCCCAGCATTTT
CASSSPRQGREPQHF
>TRBJ1-5|-|TRBV7-2|TRBD1
TGTGCCAGCGGGGCGGGGACAGGGGGTCAGCCCCAGCATTTT
CASGAGTGGQPQHF
>TRBJ1-4|-|TRBV3-1/TRBV3-2|-
TGTGCCAGCAGCCAAGGAGGCCCAATGATCGAAAAACTGTTTTTT
CASSQGGPMIEKLFF
>TRBJ2-7|-|TRBV6-5|TRBD2
TGTGCCAGCAGTTCCCGGGGGGGTCCTAGCCCCTACGAGCAGTACTTC
CASSSRGGPSPYEQYF
>TRBJ1-4|-|TRBV7-8|-
TGTGCCAGCAGCTTATCCAGATCTGAAAAACTGTTTTTT
CASSLSRSEKLFF
>TRBJ2-1|-|TRBV24-1|-
TGTGCCCCCCGCGGGGTTCTCTACAATGAGCAGTTCTTC
CAPRGVLYNEQFF
>TRBJ2-3|-|TRBV9|TRBD1
TGTGCCAGCAGCCCCGGACAGGCTCCAACAGATACGCAGTATTTT
CASSPGQAPTDTQYF
>TRBJ2-1|-|TRBV4-1|TRBD1
TGCGCCAGCAGCCAAGGCCCCCAGGGACAGGGATACAATGAGCAGTTCTTC
CASSQGPQGQGYNEQFF
>TRBJ2-7|-|TRBV10-3|-
TGTGCCATCAGTGAGCCCGGGCCGGTGTCTTGGGGGCTTAGCTCCTACGAGCAGTACTTC
CAISEPGPVSWGLSSYEQYF
>TRBJ1-6|few|TRBV3-1/TRBV3-2|-
TGTGCCAGCAGCCAAGCGCGGGGGGGGTATAATTCACCCCTCCACTTT
CASSQARGGYNSPLHF
>TRBJ1-3|-|TRBV30|-
TGTGCCTGGAGTCGGGGGTTATCTGGAAACACCATATATTTT
CAWSRGLSGNTIYF
>TRBJ2-5|-|TRBV2|TRBD2
TGTGCCAGCACTTCACTAGCGGGGGGCGGGGAGACCCAGTACTTC
CASTSLAGGGETQYF
>TRBJ2-7|few|TRBV11-2|TRBD1
TGTGCCAGCAGCTTCGACAGGGGGCGCGAGCAGTACTTC
CASSFDRGREQYF